This T cell receptor beta chain was identified in a study of blood T cell repertoires in COVID-19. Background on the study: Acute and convalescent COVID-19 samples came from the United States, Italy and Spain. The analysed material was cDNA or gDNA that came from T cells, B-cell-depleted T cells, or PBMCs.

The CDR3 covers 17 residues. Original processing methods: Counts of nucleated cells, estimated from reference gene primer amplification, were obtained. The method was immunoSEQ multiplex PCR; TCRdb's version includes in-frame clones alone and lacks a portion of them. V and J calls and clone size follow that table, whereas D and trimming were derived from the DNA. The sample has about 300,000 clones; 75% to 90% are singletons. The receptor was isolated from a woman in her forties or fifties with COVID-19, enrolled during active disease. Source material: peripheral blood. The chain is built from TRBV21-1 and TRBJ2-1; the listed D gene, TRBD2, was not tested against the DNA. TRBV21-1 is marked as a pseudogene. The CDR3 reads CASSKFPLVGPYNEQFF. The CDR3 DNA is TGTGCCAGCAGCAAATTCCCACTAGTCGGGCCCTACAATGAGCAGTTCTTC.